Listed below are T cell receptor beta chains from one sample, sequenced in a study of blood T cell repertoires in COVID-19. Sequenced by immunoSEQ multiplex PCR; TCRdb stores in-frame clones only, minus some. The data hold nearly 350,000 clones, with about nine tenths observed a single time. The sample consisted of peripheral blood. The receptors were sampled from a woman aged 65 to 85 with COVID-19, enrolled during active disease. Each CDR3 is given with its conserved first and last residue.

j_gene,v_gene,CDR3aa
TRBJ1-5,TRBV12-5,CASGLNRAAQPQHF
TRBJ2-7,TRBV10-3,CAISESNTGTGDYEQYF
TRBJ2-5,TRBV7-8,CASTLIGGGRGETQYF
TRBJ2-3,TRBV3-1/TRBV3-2,CASSPSGSGPVVDTQYF
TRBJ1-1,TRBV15,CATSRGGQGSAAFF
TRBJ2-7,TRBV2,CASRTSGTPHEEQYF
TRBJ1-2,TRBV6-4,CASSPTGVGYGYTF
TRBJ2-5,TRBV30,CAWSVLRETQYF
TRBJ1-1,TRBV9,CASVGGMGEAFF
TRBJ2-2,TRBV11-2,CASSFRGVPGELFF
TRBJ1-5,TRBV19,CASSIDLSNQPQHF
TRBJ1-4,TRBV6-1,CASSEEGGAGKLFF
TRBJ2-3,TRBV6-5,CASSYSPGTDTQYF
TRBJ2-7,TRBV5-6,CASSLGAGGSREQYF
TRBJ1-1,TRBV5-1,CASSWGFGNTEAFF
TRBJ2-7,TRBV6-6,CATSMGPYEQYF
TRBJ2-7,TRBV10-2,CASSLLAGGPYEQYF
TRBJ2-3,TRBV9,CASSVMRGGTDTQYF
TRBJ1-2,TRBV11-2,CASSYTTGVEYGYTF
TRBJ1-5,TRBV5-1,CASSLVAGENQPQHF
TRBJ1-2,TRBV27,CASSTTMTGQGYGYTF
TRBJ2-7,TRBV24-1,CATSDPSGQDEQYF
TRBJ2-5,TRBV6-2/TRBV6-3,CASSSPSVAETQYF
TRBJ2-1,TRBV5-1,CASTLPRGGEGNEQFF
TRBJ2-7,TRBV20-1,CSASGVAGTYEQYF
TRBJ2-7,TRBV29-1,CSVAGQAAYEQYF
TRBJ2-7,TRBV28,CASRAAGESYEQYF
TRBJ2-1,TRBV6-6,CASSYSFSGGALEQFF